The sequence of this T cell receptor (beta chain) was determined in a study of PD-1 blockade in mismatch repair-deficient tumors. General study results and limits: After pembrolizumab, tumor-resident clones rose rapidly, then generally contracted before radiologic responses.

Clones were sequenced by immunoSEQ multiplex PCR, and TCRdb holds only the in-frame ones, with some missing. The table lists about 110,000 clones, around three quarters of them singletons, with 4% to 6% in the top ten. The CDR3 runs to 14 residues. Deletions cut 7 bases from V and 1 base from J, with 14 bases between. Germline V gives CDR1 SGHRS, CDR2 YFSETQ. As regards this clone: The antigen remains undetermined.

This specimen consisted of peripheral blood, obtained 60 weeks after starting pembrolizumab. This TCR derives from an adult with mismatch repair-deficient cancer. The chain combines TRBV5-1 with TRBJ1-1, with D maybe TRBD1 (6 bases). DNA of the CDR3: TGCGCCAGCCAACGAGGGGGGAAGAACACTGAAGCTTTCTTT. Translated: CASQRGGKNTEAFF.